These T cell receptor beta chains were read from a single sample in a study of cytomegalovirus exposure and HLA in healthy donors. Data came from immunoSEQ multiplex PCR; TCRdb stores just in-frame clones and leaves some out. The sample records around 130,000 clones, roughly 70% being singletons. The sample was PBMCs. These receptors came from a man between 25 and 39 years old in good health and CMV-seronegative. The CDR3 runs from the conserved cysteine through the conserved F or W. Each record gives: J gene, D gene, clone size, V gene, CDR3 DNA, CDR3 protein. The D gene is left open where the match is weak. A row's size may be missing; if present it is once, few, many or a size class.

TRBJ1-1 . . TRBV6-1 TGTGCCAGCAGTTCACAGGGAGGGGCTGAAGCTTTCTTT CASSSQGGAEAFF
TRBJ2-5 . . TRBV5-6 TGTGCCAGCAGCGGAGAGGGAGAGACCCAGTACTTC CASSGEGETQYF
TRBJ2-3 TRBD2 medium-sized TRBV7-2 TGTGCCAGCAGCTCGGGACTAGCGGGAGGGGCAGATACGCAGTATTTT CASSSGLAGGADTQYF
TRBJ2-1 TRBD2 once TRBV27 TGTGCCAGCACCCACTCGGCGCGGGGGGGCAATGAGCAGTTCTTC CASTHSARGGNEQFF
TRBJ1-3 . . TRBV7-2 TGTGCCAGCAGCTTAGAGAGGTCTGGAAACACCATATATTTT CASSLERSGNTIYF
TRBJ2-6 . . TRBV7-9 TGTGCCAGCAGCTTAGATTCCGGCTCTGGGGCCAACGTCCTGACTTTC CASSLDSGSGANVLTF
TRBJ2-7 . . TRBV5-6 TGTGCCAGCAGCTTAGAGAGCTACGAGCAGTACTTC CASSLESYEQYF
TRBJ1-6 . . TRBV7-9 TGTGCCAGCAGCGCCCGGACAGTTCAGAATTCACCCCTCCACTTT CASSARTVQNSPLHF
TRBJ1-5 TRBD1 . TRBV14 TGTGCCAGCAGCCAACCGGGACAGGGGGAGTCGAATCAGCCCCAGCATTTT CASSQPGQGESNQPQHF
TRBJ2-6 . . TRBV9 TGTGCCAGCAGCGTAAACAGGGACGAGTCTGGGGCCAACGTCCTGACTTTC CASSVNRDESGANVLTF